The 7 T cell receptor beta chains below come from one sample, sequenced in a study of untreated major depressive disorder. Whole-study findings and limits: CD4+ T cells from depressed patients used TRBV05-01 (Vbeta 5.1) more often than controls.

Profiling relied on immunoSEQ multiplex PCR, and the TCRdb table lists in-frame clones only, not all of them. The sample has under 25,000 clones, about 92% seen once; the top ten hold more than 0.55%. Their target antigens are unknown. Sequencing was done on a sample of CD4+ T cells from PBMCs. The receptors derive from a woman between 35 and 50 years old with major depressive disorder.

This rearrangement joins TRBV7-2 to TRBJ2-3; maybe TRBD1 (6 bases). The V end was cut by 5 bases, the J end by 2 bases, with 17 bases between. Germline V gene lookup returns CDR1 SGHTA and CDR2 FQGNSA. This CDR3 has 16 residues. The chain's CDR3 is CASSVQGKALTDTQYF. In nucleotides, the CDR3 is TGTGCCAGCAGCGTACAGGGTAAAGCCCTCACAGATACGCAGTATTTT.

This clone has only a few counts. V is TRBV10-3 and J is TRBJ1-1, with D perhaps matching TRBD1 (5 bases). Trimming stripped 6 bases from V and 3 bases from J, with 11 bases between. Germline V CDR1 and CDR2: ENHRY, SYGVKD. This CDR3 contains 13 residues. In nucleotides, the CDR3 is TGTGCCATCAGCCTGGGCAGGGACACTGAAGCTTTCTTT. Translating gives CAISLGRDTEAFF.

The chain recombines TRBV6-6 with TRBJ1-1, with 9 bases fitting TRBD1. The germline gives CDR1 MNHNY, CDR2 SVGAGI (reference sequence). V trimming: 10 bases; J trimming: 11 bases; junction bases outside the gene matches: 11. The CDR3 is made up of 12 amino acids. The chain's CDR3 is CATGWDRELAFF. The CDR3 bases are TGTGCCACCGGCTGGGACAGGGAATTGGCTTTCTTT.

The chain uses TRBV30 and TRBJ1-5; D gene unclear. CDR3 size: 12 residues. Trimming left V 5 bases short and J 2 bases short, with 7 bases between. CDR1 and CDR2 (germline): GTSNPN, SVGIG (reference sequence). As DNA, the CDR3 is TGTGCCTGGGGACGGCGCAATCAGCCCCAGCATTTT. This codes for CAWGRRNQPQHF.

This chain joins TRBV7-9 and TRBJ2-1; D is uncertain. This CDR3 is built from 13 residues. The ends were cut back, 2 bases at V and 6 bases at J, with 8 bases in the middle. Germline CDR1 is SEHNR and CDR2 is FQNEAQ (reference sequence). The CDR3 reads CASSLRLTNEQFF. CDR3 in DNA: TGTGCCAGCAGCTTAAGGCTAACCAATGAGCAGTTCTTC.

This chain links TRBV30 with TRBJ2-6; 10 bases fit TRBD1. The V gene end was trimmed by 5 bases and the J gene end by 0 bases; junction bases not matched to a gene: 4. Germline assignment: CDR1 GTSNPN and CDR2 SVGIG (reference sequence). This CDR3 comprises 16 residues. The CDR3 bases are TGTGCCTGGGTGGGACAGGGGCTCTCTGGGGCCAACGTCCTGACTTTC. Protein sequence: CAWVGQGLSGANVLTF.

This sequence joins TRBV19 and TRBJ2-3; 8 bases map to TRBD2. Per the germline V gene, CDR1 is LNHDA and CDR2 is SQIVND (reference sequence). The CDR3 length is 14 residues. With 7 bases clipped from V and 6 bases from J, the junction kept 9 bases outside the gene matches. CDR3 amino acids: CASKLWEREDTQYF. For the CDR3, the DNA is TGTGCCAGTAAGCTTTGGGAGCGGGAGGATACGCAGTATTTT.